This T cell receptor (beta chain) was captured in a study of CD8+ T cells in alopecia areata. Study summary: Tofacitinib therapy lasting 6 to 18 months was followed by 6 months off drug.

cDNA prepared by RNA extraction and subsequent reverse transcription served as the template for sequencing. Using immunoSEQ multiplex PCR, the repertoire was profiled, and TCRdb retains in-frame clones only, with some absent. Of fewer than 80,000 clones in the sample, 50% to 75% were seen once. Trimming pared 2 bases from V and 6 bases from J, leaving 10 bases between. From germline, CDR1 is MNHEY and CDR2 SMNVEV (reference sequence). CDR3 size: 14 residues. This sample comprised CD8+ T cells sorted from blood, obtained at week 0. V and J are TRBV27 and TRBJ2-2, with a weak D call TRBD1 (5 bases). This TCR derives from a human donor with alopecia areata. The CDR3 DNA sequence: TGTGCCAGCAGTTTAGGGGCAGTCGCCGGGGAGCTGTTTTTT. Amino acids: CASSLGAVAGELFF.